This TCR beta chain was recorded in a study of T cells in Graves' hyperthyroidism and ophthalmopathy (dated by TCRdb to between 2018 and 2021). For the wider study: Peripheral blood samples were taken at initial diagnosis, before any treatment was given. To identify TCR V-J signatures that set the groups apart, the researchers used a discovery cohort of 90 to 100 patients, made up of some 41 with Graves' ophthalmopathy and 57 with stable Graves' hyperthyroidism. An independent validation cohort of around 19 hyperthyroidism patients and 17 patients who later progressed to ophthalmopathy tested prospective prediction of ophthalmopathy. For training and testing, the 100 patients in the discovery cohort were randomly divided in a 7:3 ratio. Thyroid tissue and blood T-cell repertoires from six or seven Graves' hyperthyroidism patients were also compared in the study. Following sampling, methimazole starting at 30 mg daily was given to hyperthyroidism patients, and high-dose intravenous methylprednisolone was given to ophthalmopathy patients. TCR Vbeta CDR3 sequencing of approximately 140 peripheral blood samples (around 45 ophthalmopathy, roughly 74 hyperthyroidism and roughly 17 progressor patients) is reported in the paper.

This clonotype was observed at least ten times. Its antigen is not yet known. The junction and the germline gene differ at one end; a read error may be behind it. TCR beta CDR3 regions were amplified from RNA transcripts. The first round of RT-PCR for the TCR CDR3 was performed with the HTBI primer set and the Qiagen OneStep RT-PCR kit. The libraries were constructed in a second round of multiplex PCR and then size-selected and purified. Sequencing of the libraries was done on an Illumina HiSeq2000 using paired-end 100 bp reads. The authors' analysis ran thus. SOAPnuke was used to process the raw data, throwing out any read that contained adapters or uncalled bases, had a mean Phred below 15, or lacked an exact constant-primer or identifier match. COPE v1.2.5 was used to merge high-quality paired reads, and clonotypes were defined as unique nucleotide sequences. MiTCR v1.1 was used to align clonotypes to the IMGT TRBV, TRBD and TRBJ reference segments. Only V-J combinations with frequency above 0.0001, covering about 99% of repertoires, were analysed. The TCS score was defined as F50 (clonal expansion) divided by E x V (chaos), with BLOSUM62-based TCRdist calculated between CDR3 peptides within each V-J. Welch's t-statistics and random forest reduced roughly 500 V-J features to 10 to 15, which were used in a naive Bayes classifier (R e1071). Using fastp at Q25 and MiXCR, TCRdb reprocessed the public reads and kept productive beta chains. Entries are consolidated by CDR3 protein sequence, retaining the most common genes and DNA. TCRdb, not the original authors, processed these V and J calls. The table for this sample lists about 520,000 distinct CDR3 sequences; about 20% of them were counted only once. The ten largest clonotypes hold around 27% of the sample.

The study at large found these results: No statistical method was used to fix the sample size in advance, and group allocation was not hidden from the investigators. In cross-validation, a model built on a 13 V-J signature told ophthalmopathy apart from stable hyperthyroidism with approximately 90% sensitivity and roughly 83% specificity, and in testing the same model reached 80%/75%. Most expanded thyroid clonotypes (frequency above 0.001) were also detected in blood, a finding suggesting that blood repertoires may reflect thyroid immune responses. In validation, the model predicted progression to ophthalmopathy a median of roughly six months before onset, with roughly 70% sensitivity and about 72% specificity.

The CDR3 covers 14 residues, taking in both the cysteine and the phenylalanine. CDR3 DNA is the only sequence kept; it has 42 bases, read in frame from the first base. As encoded in the germline V gene, CDR1 is SGHRS while CDR2 is YFSETQ. A patient counted as having stable Graves' hyperthyroidism if no progression to ophthalmopathy occurred over 18 months of follow-up. Hyperthyroidism patients were aged 18 to 65 years and newly diagnosed, with disease duration of less than 2 months. Any patient with an uncontrolled infection, another autoimmune disease, pregnancy or lactation was excluded. Diagnoses relied on clinical symptoms, serum thyroxine and TRAb, thyroid ultrasound and orbital computed tomography. PBMCs were separated from roughly 10 ml of fresh peripheral blood using Ficoll-Paque density gradient centrifugation. Total RNA was extracted with Trizol reagent, and quality was checked on an Agilent 2100 Bioanalyzer.

Sequenced input: blood. The TCR was taken from a man younger than 35 with Graves' hyperthyroidism. The chain was built from TRBV5-1 and TRBJ2-7; the central 9 bases match TRBD1. The CDR3 protein: CASSSGTGTYEQYF. The sequence in DNA is TGTGCCAGCAGTTCCGGGACAGGGACCTACGAGCAGTACTTC.